Listed below are T cell receptor beta chains from one sample, sequenced in a study of shared clonotypes between healthy human individuals. The protocol was immunoSEQ multiplex PCR, while the TCRdb copy is restricted to in-frame clones and leaves out a portion. The sample consists of about 560,000 clones, just over 75% of them appearing once. The source material was PBMCs. These receptors all come from a woman in her forties in good health. Some clones in this sample may be carry-over from other donors' samples. Each CDR3 is given with its conserved first and last residue. A D gene is named only where the DNA matches it firmly.

D gene: TRBD2
V gene: TRBV6-6
J gene: TRBJ2-1
CDR3 protein: CASSYSNWEGNEQFF
CDR3 DNA: TGTGCCAGCAGTTACTCGAACTGGGAGGGCAATGAGCAGTTCTTC

D gene: .
V gene: TRBV6-1
J gene: TRBJ2-5
CDR3 protein: CASSEYGQETQYF
CDR3 DNA: TGTGCCAGCAGTGAATACGGTCAAGAGACCCAGTACTTC

D gene: TRBD1
V gene: TRBV10-3
J gene: TRBJ1-1
CDR3 protein: CAISVAGGELNTEAFF
CDR3 DNA: TGTGCCATCAGTGTCGCAGGGGGCGAGTTGAACACTGAAGCTTTCTTT

D gene: .
V gene: TRBV6-1
J gene: TRBJ2-7
CDR3 protein: CASSRQEYEQYF
CDR3 DNA: TGTGCCAGCAGTAGGCAGGAGTACGAGCAGTACTTC

D gene: TRBD2
V gene: TRBV7-9
J gene: TRBJ2-1
CDR3 protein: CASSQAGGPASSYNEQFF
CDR3 DNA: TGTGCCAGCAGCCAAGCGGGAGGGCCCGCGAGCTCCTACAATGAGCAGTTCTTC

D gene: TRBD2
V gene: TRBV6-4
J gene: TRBJ2-1
CDR3 protein: CASSESSGEGNEQFF
CDR3 DNA: TGTGCCAGCAGTGAGTCTAGCGGGGAGGGCAATGAGCAGTTCTTC

D gene: .
V gene: TRBV6-1
J gene: TRBJ2-3
CDR3 protein: CASSENRQVYAQYF
CDR3 DNA: TGTGCCAGCAGTGAAAATCGGCAGGTGTATGCGCAGTATTTT

D gene: .
V gene: TRBV19
J gene: TRBJ1-2
CDR3 protein: CASSITSNYGYTF
CDR3 DNA: TGTGCCAGTAGTATCACATCTAACTATGGCTACACCTTC

D gene: .
V gene: TRBV27
J gene: TRBJ1-1
CDR3 protein: CASSLDGGPYTEAFF
CDR3 DNA: TGTGCCAGCAGTTTGGACGGGGGGCCCTACACTGAAGCTTTCTTT

D gene: TRBD2
V gene: TRBV7-2
J gene: TRBJ2-7
CDR3 protein: CASSPTSEAYEQYF
CDR3 DNA: TGTGCCAGCAGCCCAACTAGCGAGGCTTACGAGCAGTACTTC

D gene: .
V gene: TRBV10-1
J gene: TRBJ2-1
CDR3 protein: CASSESGALGNEQFF
CDR3 DNA: TGCGCCAGCAGTGAGTCTGGGGCTCTTGGCAATGAGCAGTTCTTC

D gene: TRBD2
V gene: TRBV7-2
J gene: TRBJ2-1
CDR3 protein: CASSPLGGSGTPNEQFF
CDR3 DNA: TGTGCCAGCAGCCCACTTGGTGGGAGCGGGACCCCCAATGAGCAGTTCTTC